One and the same sample provided the 4 T cell receptor beta chains below, sequenced in a study of CD8 T cells in Susac syndrome. It was with random hexamers that about 0.45 to 1 ug RNA was reverse transcribed. MiXCR, applied by TCRdb to the immunoSEQ multiplex PCR reads, yields one record per CDR3 protein. The sample contains under 200,000 distinct CDR3 sequences, around 95% of which appear only once. The sequenced sample was CD4+ T cells from PBMCs. These receptor sequences come from a human donor with Susac syndrome.

The chain has TRBV9 and TRBJ1-2, with no clear D. From germline, CDR1 is SGDLS and CDR2 YYNGEE. This CDR3 region has 13 residues. V was pared by 0 bases and J by 1 base, with 4 bases between. CDR3 nucleotide sequence: TGTGCCAGCAGCGTAGACGGTAACTATGGCTACACCTTC. Translating gives CASSVDGNYGYTF.

The chain links TRBV24-1 to TRBJ2-5; 10 bases match TRBD1. Looked up from germline, CDR1 is KGHDR and CDR2 is SFDVKD. Losses at the gene ends were 2 bases for V and 5 bases for J; bases not matched to a gene: 7. This CDR3 comprises 16 residues. The CDR3 sequence: CATSDYDRGRGETQYF. In DNA form, the CDR3 reads TGTGCCACCAGTGATTACGACAGGGGGCGCGGGGAGACCCAGTACTTC.

In this sample, this clonotype turned up a few times. This chain links TRBV3-1 with TRBJ2-1, with 7 bases aligning to TRBD2. V lost 1 base and J lost 4; bases outside the gene matches: 4. The CDR3 sequence is 15 residues long. Per the germline V gene, CDR1 is LGHDT and CDR2 is YNNKEL (reference sequence). In DNA, the CDR3 is TGTGCCAGCAGCCAAGGGCTAGCGGCTTACAATGAGCAGTTCTTC. This translates into CASSQGLAAYNEQFF.

The chain uses TRBV5-4 and TRBJ2-4, with TRBD1 identical over 10 bases. V lost 4 bases and J lost 6; bases outside the gene matches: 7. CDR1 is SGHNT, CDR2 YYREEE, per germline (reference sequence). The CDR3 runs 15 residues. CDR3 bases: TGTGCCAGCAGCGTTGGTGGGACAGGGGTAAACATTCAGTACTTC. The encoded protein is CASSVGGTGVNIQYF.